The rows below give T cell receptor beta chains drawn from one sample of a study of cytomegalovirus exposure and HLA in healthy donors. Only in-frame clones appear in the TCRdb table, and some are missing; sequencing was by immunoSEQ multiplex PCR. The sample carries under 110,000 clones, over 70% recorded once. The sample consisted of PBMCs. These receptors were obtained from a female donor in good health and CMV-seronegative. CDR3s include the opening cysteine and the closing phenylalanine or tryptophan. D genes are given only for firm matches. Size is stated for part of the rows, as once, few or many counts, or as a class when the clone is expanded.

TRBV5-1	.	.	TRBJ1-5	CASSVDGNSNQPQHF	TGCGCCAGCAGCGTTGACGGGAATAGCAATCAGCCCCAGCATTTT
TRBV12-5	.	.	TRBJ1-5	CASGLLGSGNQPQHF	TGTGCTAGTGGTTTGTTGGGGTCGGGGAATCAGCCCCAGCATTTT
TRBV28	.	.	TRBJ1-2	CASSLPPGSYGYTF	TGTGCCAGCAGTTTACCGCCCGGGAGCTATGGCTACACCTTC
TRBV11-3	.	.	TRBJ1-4	CASSITGELFF	TGTGCCAGCAGCATAACCGGGGAACTGTTTTTT
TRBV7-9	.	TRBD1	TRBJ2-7	CSSSSDRDEQYF	TGTTCCAGCAGTTCGGACAGGGACGAGCAGTACTTC
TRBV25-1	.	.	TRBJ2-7	CASSEDRSYEQYF	TGTGCCAGCAGTGAAGACAGGAGCTACGAGCAGTACTTC
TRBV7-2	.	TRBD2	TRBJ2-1	CASSPYGLAGAEQFF	TGTGCCAGCAGCCCCTATGGGCTAGCGGGAGCTGAGCAGTTCTTC
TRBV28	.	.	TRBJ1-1	CASSRTTTGIEAFF	TGTGCCAGCAGCAGGACTACCACGGGCATTGAAGCTTTCTTT
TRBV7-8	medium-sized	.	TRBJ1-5	CASSSRGRLQAQHF	TGTGCCAGCAGCTCTAGAGGGCGGTTGCAGGCCCAGCATTTT
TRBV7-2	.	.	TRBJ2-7	CASSLQAGVGFDEQYF	TGTGCCAGCAGCTTACAAGCGGGTGTGGGGTTTGACGAGCAGTACTTC
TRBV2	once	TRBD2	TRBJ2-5	CASSRTSGREETQYF	TGTGCCAGCAGTAGGACTAGCGGGAGAGAAGAGACCCAGTACTTC
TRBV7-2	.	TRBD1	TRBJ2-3	CASTRQGRSTDTQYF	TGTGCCAGCACTAGACAGGGCCGTAGCACAGATACGCAGTATTTT
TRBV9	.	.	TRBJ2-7	CASSVGQSYEQYF	TGTGCCAGCAGCGTAGGGCAGTCCTACGAGCAGTACTTC
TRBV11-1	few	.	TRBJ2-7	CASSRLAEPSYEQYF	TGTGCCAGCAGTCGACTGGCGGAGCCTTCCTACGAGCAGTACTTC
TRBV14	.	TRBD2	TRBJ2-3	CASSLRVGLAGGRTDTQYF	TGTGCCAGCAGCCTCAGGGTGGGCCTCGCGGGAGGTCGCACAGATACGCAGTATTTT
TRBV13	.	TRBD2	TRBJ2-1	CASSSGLAGGDEQFF	TGTGCCAGCAGCTCGGGACTAGCGGGGGGGGATGAGCAGTTCTTC
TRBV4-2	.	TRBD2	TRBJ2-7	CASSQATGGTSYEQYF	TGTGCCAGCAGCCAAGCGACGGGAGGAACATCCTACGAGCAGTACTTC
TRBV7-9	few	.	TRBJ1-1	CASSSKQGMNTEAFF	TGTGCCAGCAGCTCAAAGCAGGGAATGAACACTGAAGCTTTCTTT
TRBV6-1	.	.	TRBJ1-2	CASSEKGGWDYGYTF	TGTGCCAGCAGTGAAAAAGGGGGTTGGGACTATGGCTACACCTTC
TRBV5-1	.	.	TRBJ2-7	CASSSGGPYEQYF	TGCGCCAGCAGCTCGGGGGGCCCCTACGAGCAGTACTTC
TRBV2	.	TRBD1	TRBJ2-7	CASSEAWGQFSEQYF	TGTGCCAGCAGTGAAGCTTGGGGACAGTTCTCCGAGCAGTACTTC
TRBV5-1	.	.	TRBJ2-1	CASSLGQYNEQFF	TGCGCCAGCAGCTTGGGACAGTACAATGAGCAGTTCTTC
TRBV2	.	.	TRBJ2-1	CASSGGWAGVFHNEQFF	TGTGCCAGCAGTGGAGGATGGGCAGGGGTCTTCCACAATGAGCAGTTCTTC
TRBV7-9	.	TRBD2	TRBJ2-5	CASSLGAGDIQETQYF	TGTGCCAGCAGCTTAGGAGCGGGAGACATCCAAGAGACCCAGTACTTC
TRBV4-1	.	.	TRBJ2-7	CASSEAGVSYEQYF	TGCGCCAGCAGCGAAGCAGGGGTCTCCTACGAGCAGTACTTC
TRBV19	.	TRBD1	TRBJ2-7	CASRVTGSYEQYF	TGTGCCAGTAGAGTGACAGGGTCCTACGAGCAGTACTTC